Presented here are 13 T cell receptor beta chains from one specimen sequenced in a study of T cell repertoires in ileal Crohn's disease. The table came from immunoSEQ multiplex PCR; TCRdb's copy has only in-frame clones and leaves some out. This repertoire shows roughly 500 clones, over 75% found once; its top ten account for roughly 8%. As to time point: neoterminal ileum biopsy at postoperative endoscopy, about 6 months after surgery. The sample taken for sequencing was ileal tissue. All receptors come from an adult with Crohn's disease.

The DNA of the CDR3 is TGTGCCAGCAGCTTACTCCGAGCAGGTCTCTCGGGAAACACCATATATTTT. It translates to CASSLLRAGLSGNTIYF. V gene TRBV7-2 combines with J gene TRBJ1-3; no clear D. The V and J ends lost 2 bases and 4 bases respectively, with 18 bases between them. The CDR3 is made up of 17 amino acids. The germline V gene encodes CDR1 SGHTA and CDR2 FQGNSA.

This clone is a singleton in its sample. This chain uses TRBV9 with TRBJ2-3; 9 bases match TRBD2. The germline CDR1 and CDR2 sequences are SGDLS and YYNGEE. The CDR3 contains 14 residues. J gave up 5 bases and V 1 base, and 2 bases lay outside the gene matches. Written as DNA, the CDR3 is TGTGCCAGCAGCGTAATGACTAGCGGAGATACGCAGTATTTT. Translation: CASSVMTSGDTQYF.

The chain has TRBV7-2 and TRBJ1-1; possible D gene TRBD1, 5 bases. Germline lookup yields CDR1 SGHTA and CDR2 FQGNSA. The CDR3 runs to 14 residues. V lost 1 base, J lost 8 bases, and 14 bases lay in between. The CDR3 protein is CASSLVPRAVEAFF. The CDR3 nucleotides are TGTGCCAGCAGCTTAGTTCCCAGGGCAGTGGAAGCTTTCTTT. The full variable domain, rest sourced from reference TRBV7-2 and TRBJ1-1, is GAGVSQSPSNKVTEKGKDVELRCDPISGHTALYWYRQSLGQGLEFLIYFQGNSAPDKSGLPSDRFSAERTGGSVSTLTIQRTQQEDSAVYLCASSLVPRAVEAFFGQGTRLTVV.

The V gene is TRBV12-2, the J gene TRBJ2-2. TRBV12-2 is a pseudogene. CDR3 size: 13 residues. CDR3 in amino acids: CASWGSNTGELFF. CDR3 nucleotide sequence: TGTGCAAGTTGGGGATCGAACACCGGGGAGCTGTTTTTT.

This chain uses TRBV6-1 with TRBJ2-5; 10 nucleotides align to TRBD1. Germline V gene sequence: CDR1 MNHNS, CDR2 SASEGT. Unmatched junction bases numbered 2, after V lost 4 bases and J lost 0 bases. The CDR3 spans 15 residues. DNA for the CDR3: TGTGCCAGCAGTGTGGGACAGGGGTACCAAGAGACCCAGTACTTC. As protein: CASSVGQGYQETQYF.

The rearrangement uses TRBV5-4 and TRBJ2-2; D possibly matches TRBD1 or TRBD2 (6 bases each). Trimming took 2 bases from V and 4 from J, leaving 15 bases between them. This CDR3 is built from 16 residues. In germline, CDR1 is SGHNT, CDR2 YYREEE (reference sequence). The CDR3 loop reads CASSLPWGAGTGELFF. The CDR3 region has the DNA TGTGCCAGCAGCTTACCGTGGGGGGCCGGCACCGGGGAGCTGTTTTTT.

The genes are TRBV4-2 and TRBJ2-7, with 8 bases identical to TRBD1. This CDR3 has 15 residues. V gave up 0 bases and J gave up 3 bases; unmatched junction bases: 4. Germline V gene lookup returns CDR1 LGHNA and CDR2 YNFKEQ. CDR3 protein: CASSQDPGQGYEQYF. CDR3 nucleotides: TGTGCCAGCAGCCAAGATCCCGGACAGGGCTACGAGCAGTACTTC.

The chain recombines TRBV2 with TRBJ1-6; 8 bases agree with TRBD1. CDR1 SNHLY and CDR2 FYNNEI come from the germline V gene. With 7 bases clipped from V and 7 bases from J, the junction kept 6 bases outside the gene matches. This CDR3 has 14 amino acids. The CDR3 nucleotides are TGTGCCAGCACCTGGACAGGGAGCAATTCACCCCTCCACTTT. Amino acids: CASTWTGSNSPLHF.

This chain joins TRBV11-1 and TRBJ2-6, with D perhaps TRBD1 (5 bases). Trimming removed 10 bases at V and 3 bases at J, with 19 bases between. The CDR3 runs to 16 residues. Germline values: CDR1 SGHAT, CDR2 FQDESV (reference sequence). CDR3 in amino acids: CAIPETVSGGANVLTF. CDR3 in DNA: TGTGCCATCCCTGAGACAGTATCCGGTGGGGCCAACGTCCTGACTTTC. The variable domain in full, completed from reference TRBV11-1 and TRBJ2-6, reads EAEVAQSPRYKITEKSQAVAFWCDPISGHATLYWYRQILGQGPELLVQFQDESVVDDSQLPKDRFSAERLKGVDSTLKIQPAELGDSAMYLCAIPETVSGGANVLTFGAGSRLTVL.

The CDR3 bases are TGTGCCAGCTCCCAACAGCGGGGGTCCTACGAGCAGTACGTC. Amino acid sequence: CASSQQRGSYEQYV. The chain couples TRBV18 to TRBJ2-7; 8 positions match TRBD2. J was trimmed by 1 base and V by 6 bases; bases with no gene match: 5. Per the germline V gene, CDR1 is KGHSH and CDR2 is LQKENI. The length of the CDR3 is 14 residues.

V is TRBV7-6 and J is TRBJ1-3, with D unresolved. The CDR3 has 14 amino acids. Germline V gene data show CDR1 as SGHVS and CDR2 as FNYEAQ. V was trimmed by 6 bases and J by 4 bases, leaving 13 bases between them. The CDR3 region has the DNA TGTGCCAGCAGTAGCGAAGTAACCGGAAACACCATATATTTT. It specifies CASSSEVTGNTIYF. The whole variable domain, filled in from reference TRBV7-6 and TRBJ1-3, reads GAGVSQSPRYKVTKRGQDVALRCDPISGHVSLYWYRQALGQGPEFLTYFNYEAQQDKSGLPNDRFSAERPEGSISTLTIQRTEQRDSAMYRCASSSEVTGNTIYFGEGSWLTVV.

This clone showed up just once. V usage is TRBV9 and J usage is TRBJ1-2, with 8 bases identical to TRBD1. V lost 4 bases to trimming and J lost 7 bases; unmatched junction nucleotides: 18. The length of the CDR3 is 17 residues. Germline values: CDR1 SGDLS, CDR2 YYNGEE. CDR3 sequence (DNA): TGTGCCAGCAGCCCAGTGGGCCAGGGGGCGCTTAATCTTGGCTACACCTTC. Translating gives CASSPVGQGALNLGYTF.

The rearrangement uses TRBV7-2 and TRBJ2-1, with TRBD2 identical over 13 bases. V lost 8 bases to trimming and J lost 12 bases; unmatched junction nucleotides: 7. Germline CDR1 is SGHTA and CDR2 is FQGNSA. This CDR3 is built from 13 residues. CDR3 sequence: CASGTSGGAVQFF. CDR3 sequence (DNA): TGTGCCAGCGGAACTAGCGGGGGGGCTGTGCAGTTCTTC.